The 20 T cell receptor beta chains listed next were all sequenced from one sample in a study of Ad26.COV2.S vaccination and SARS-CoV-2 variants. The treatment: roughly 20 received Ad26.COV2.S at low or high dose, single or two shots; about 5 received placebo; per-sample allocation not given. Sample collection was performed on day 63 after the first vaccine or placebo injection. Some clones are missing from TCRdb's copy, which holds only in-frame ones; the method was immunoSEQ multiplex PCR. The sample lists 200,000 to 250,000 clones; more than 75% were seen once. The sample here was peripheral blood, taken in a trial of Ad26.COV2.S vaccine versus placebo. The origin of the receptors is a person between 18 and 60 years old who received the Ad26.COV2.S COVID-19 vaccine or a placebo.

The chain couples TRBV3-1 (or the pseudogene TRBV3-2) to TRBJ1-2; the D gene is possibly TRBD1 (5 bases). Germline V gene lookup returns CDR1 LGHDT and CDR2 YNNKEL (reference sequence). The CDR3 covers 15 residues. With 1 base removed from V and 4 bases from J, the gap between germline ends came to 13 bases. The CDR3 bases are TGTGCCAGCAGCCAAGCCTTCGGGGCTACCTATGGCTACACCTTC. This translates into CASSQAFGATYGYTF.

CDR3 sequence reads: CASSLGTGVGEQFF. The CDR3 DNA is TGTGCCAGCAGCTTAGGGACAGGGGTGGGTGAGCAGTTCTTC. V is TRBV7-9 and J is TRBJ2-1; 9 bases align to TRBD1. The trim removed 1 base at V and 9 bases at J, leaving 4 bases unmatched. This CDR3 is built from 14 residues. Germline lookup yields CDR1 SEHNR and CDR2 FQNEAQ (reference sequence).

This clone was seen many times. CDR3 nucleotides: TGTGCCAGCAGCTTAGGCACAACTAATGAAAAACTGTTTTTT. It codes for CASSLGTTNEKLFF. V is TRBV7-3 and J is TRBJ1-4, with D uncertain. Per the germline V gene, CDR1 is SGHTA and CDR2 is FQGTGA. Trimming removed 2 bases at V and 0 bases at J, with 4 bases between. This CDR3 spans 14 amino acids.

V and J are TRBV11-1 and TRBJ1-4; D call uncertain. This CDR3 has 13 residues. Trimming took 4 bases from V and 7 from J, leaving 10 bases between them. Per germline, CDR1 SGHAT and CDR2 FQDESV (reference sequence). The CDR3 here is CASSSQGGEKLFF. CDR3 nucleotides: TGTGCCAGCAGCTCGCAAGGAGGTGAAAAACTGTTTTTT.

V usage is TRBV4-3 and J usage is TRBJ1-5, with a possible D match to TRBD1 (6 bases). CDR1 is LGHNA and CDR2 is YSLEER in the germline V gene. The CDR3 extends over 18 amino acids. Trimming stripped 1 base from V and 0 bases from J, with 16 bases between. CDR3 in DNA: TGCGCCAGCAGCCAAGGGAAGGCCCTAGGGGGTAGCAATCAGCCCCAGCATTTT. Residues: CASSQGKALGGSNQPQHF.

The CDR3 region is CASSPRTGWNGGSGSGNTIYF. The CDR3 region has the DNA TGCGCCAGCAGCCCCAGGACAGGGTGGAATGGGGGTAGCGGCTCTGGAAACACCATATATTTT. The chain carries TRBV5-1 and TRBJ1-3; 8 bases map to TRBD1. The J segment lost 0 bases and the V segment lost 4 bases, leaving 21 bases of the junction unmatched. Germline V CDR1 and CDR2: SGHRS, YFSETQ. The CDR3 loop spans 21 amino acids.

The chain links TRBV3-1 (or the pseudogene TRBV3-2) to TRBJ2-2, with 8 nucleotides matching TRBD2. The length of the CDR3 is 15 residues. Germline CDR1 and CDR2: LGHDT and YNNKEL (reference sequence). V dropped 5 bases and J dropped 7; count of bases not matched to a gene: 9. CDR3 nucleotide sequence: TGTGCCAGCAGCACTGTACCGGGGGGGAGCGGGGAGCTGTTTTTT. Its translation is CASSTVPGGSGELFF.

The CDR3 reads CASSQDLTSGREGGELFF. CDR3 in DNA: TGTGCCAGCAGCCAAGATCTCACTAGCGGGAGAGAGGGCGGGGAGCTGTTTTTT. The chain couples TRBV4-2 to TRBJ2-2; TRBD2 agrees at 11 bases. CDR1 and CDR2 from the germline V gene are LGHNA and YNFKEQ. The CDR3 runs 18 residues. With V trimmed by 0 bases and J by 7 bases, 10 bases remained unmatched.

The CDR3 loop is CASTKERGANTGELFF. CDR3 coding DNA: TGTGCCAGCACCAAGGAAAGGGGGGCGAACACCGGGGAGCTGTTTTTT. This rearrangement joins TRBV7-9 to TRBJ2-2; D might be TRBD1 or TRBD2, each matching 6 bases. V was trimmed by 7 bases and J by 0 bases, leaving 15 bases between them. Germline CDR1 reads SEHNR; CDR2 reads FQNEAQ (reference sequence). This CDR3 has 16 amino acids.

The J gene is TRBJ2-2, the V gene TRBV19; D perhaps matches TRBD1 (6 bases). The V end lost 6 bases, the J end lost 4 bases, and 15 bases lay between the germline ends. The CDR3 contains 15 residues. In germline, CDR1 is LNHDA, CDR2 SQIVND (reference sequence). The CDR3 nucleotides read TGTGCCAGTAGAGAAATGGGGGCAGGCACCGGGGAGCTGTTTTTT. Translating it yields CASREMGAGTGELFF.

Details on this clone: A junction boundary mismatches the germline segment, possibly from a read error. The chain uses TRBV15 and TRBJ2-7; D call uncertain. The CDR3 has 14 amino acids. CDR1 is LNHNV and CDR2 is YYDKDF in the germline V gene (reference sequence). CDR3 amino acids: CATSREGETYEQYF. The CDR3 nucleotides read TGTGCCACCAGCCGAGAAGGTGAGACCTACGAGCAGTACTTC.

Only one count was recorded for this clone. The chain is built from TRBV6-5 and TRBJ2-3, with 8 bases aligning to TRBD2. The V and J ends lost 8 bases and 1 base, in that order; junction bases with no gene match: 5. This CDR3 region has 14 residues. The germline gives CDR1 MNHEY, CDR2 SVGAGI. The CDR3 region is CASWSGSRTDTQYF. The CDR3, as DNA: TGTGCCAGCTGGAGCGGGAGCCGCACAGATACGCAGTATTTT.

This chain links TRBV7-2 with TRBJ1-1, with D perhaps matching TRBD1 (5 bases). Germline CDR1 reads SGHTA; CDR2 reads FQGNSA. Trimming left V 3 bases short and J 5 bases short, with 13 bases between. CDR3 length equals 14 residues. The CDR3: CASSFRDGVTEAFF. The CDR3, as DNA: TGTGCCAGCAGCTTCCGGGACGGGGTAACTGAAGCTTTCTTT.

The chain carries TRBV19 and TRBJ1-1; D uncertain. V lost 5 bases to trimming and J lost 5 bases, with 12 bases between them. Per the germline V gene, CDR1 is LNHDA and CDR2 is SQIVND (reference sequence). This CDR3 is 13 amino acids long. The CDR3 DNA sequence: TGTGCCAGTAGTTCCATAGAGGGTACTGAAGCTTTCTTT. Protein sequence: CASSSIEGTEAFF.

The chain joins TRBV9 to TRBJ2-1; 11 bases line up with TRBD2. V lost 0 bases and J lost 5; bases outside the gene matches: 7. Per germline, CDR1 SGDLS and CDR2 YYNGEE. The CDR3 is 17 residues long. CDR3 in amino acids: CASSVAIGTSGNNEQFF. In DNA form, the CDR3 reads TGTGCCAGCAGCGTAGCTATAGGGACTAGCGGTAACAATGAGCAGTTCTTC.

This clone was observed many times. CDR3 bases: TGCGCCAGCAGCTTGACTTCAGGGGGCCACGAGCAGTACTTC. Its protein product is CASSLTSGGHEQYF. V is TRBV5-1 and J is TRBJ2-7, with TRBD1 identical over 8 bases. The CDR3 contains 14 residues. From germline, CDR1 is SGHRS and CDR2 YFSETQ. V was pared by 1 base and J by 5 bases, with 5 bases of the junction left unmatched. Full variable domain (rest looked up from reference TRBV5-1 and TRBJ2-7): KAGVTQTPRYLIKTRGQQVTLSCSPISGHRSVSWYQQTPGQGLQFLFEYFSETQRNKGNFPGRFSGRQFSNSRSEMNVSTLELGDSALYLCASSLTSGGHEQYFGPGTRLTVT.

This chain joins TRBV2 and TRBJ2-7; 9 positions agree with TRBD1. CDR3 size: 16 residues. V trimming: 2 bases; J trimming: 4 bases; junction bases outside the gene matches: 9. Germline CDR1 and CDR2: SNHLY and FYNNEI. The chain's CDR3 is CASSEFGGQGFYEQYF. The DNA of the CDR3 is TGTGCCAGCAGTGAATTTGGCGGACAGGGGTTTTACGAGCAGTACTTC.

CDR3 DNA: TGTGCCAGCAGCTTAGAACTAGCGGGTTACAATGAGCAGTTCTTC. It specifies CASSLELAGYNEQFF. The rearrangement links TRBV7-2 to TRBJ2-1; 9 bases fit TRBD2. V lost 1 base and J lost 4; bases outside the gene matches: 2. The CDR3 sequence is 15 residues long. Germline V gene lookup returns CDR1 SGHTA and CDR2 FQGNSA.

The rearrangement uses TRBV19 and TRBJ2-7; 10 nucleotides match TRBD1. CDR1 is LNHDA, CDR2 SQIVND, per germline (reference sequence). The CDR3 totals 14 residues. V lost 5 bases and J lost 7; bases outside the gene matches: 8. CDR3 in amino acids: CASSSGQGVEEQYF. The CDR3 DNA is TGTGCCAGTAGTTCCGGACAGGGGGTGGAAGAGCAGTACTTC.

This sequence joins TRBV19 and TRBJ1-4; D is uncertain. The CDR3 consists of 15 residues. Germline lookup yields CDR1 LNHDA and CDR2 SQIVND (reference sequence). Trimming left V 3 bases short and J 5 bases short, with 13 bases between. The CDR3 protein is CASSMEAATNEKLFF. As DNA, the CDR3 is TGTGCCAGTAGTATGGAGGCGGCCACAAATGAAAAACTGTTTTTT.